The rows below give T cell receptor beta chains drawn from one sample of a study of T cells in Graves' hyperthyroidism and ophthalmopathy. TCRdb ran MiXCR on the multiplex PCR reads and lists one entry per CDR3 protein. The table includes around 700,000 distinct CDR3 sequences, 30% to 40% detected once. The sample comprised blood. The receptors here all came from a woman in her forties with Graves' hyperthyroidism. Both conserved end residues are part of each CDR3. Each record gives: D gene, CDR3 length, V gene, J gene, clone size, CDR3 DNA, CDR3 protein. D genes are given only for firm matches. Expanded clones are given a class, and other clones once, few, many or no size at all.

NA	15	TRBV5-1	TRBJ1-1	NA	TGCGCCAGCAGCTTGGAGGGAGGGAATTTCGCTGAAGCTTTCTTT	CASSLEGGNFAEAFF
TRBD2	14	TRBV10-3	TRBJ2-2	many	TGTGCCAGCGGGGGAGGGCATAACACCGGGGAGCTGTTTTTT	CASGGGHNTGELFF
TRBD1	13	TRBV28	TRBJ1-2	NA	TGTGCCAGTACAACAGGGGGCTGGTATGGCTACACCTTC	CASTTGGWYGYTF
TRBD1	13	TRBV29-1	TRBJ1-2	NA	TGCAGCGTTGTGACAGGGCCCGACTATGGCTACACCTTC	CSVVTGPDYGYTF
TRBD1	16	TRBV6-5	TRBJ1-5	NA	TGTGCCAGCAGTCACCGCACAGGGGGCTTCAATCAGCCCCAGCATTTT	CASSHRTGGFNQPQHF
NA	15	TRBV19	TRBJ1-1	NA	TGTGCCAGTAGCCCCCGCCCCACAGGGCAGACTGAAGCTTTCTTT	CASSPRPTGQTEAFF
NA	12	TRBV7-9	TRBJ1-4	many	TGTGCCAGCAGCTTGGACAGAGATAGACTGTTTTTT	CASSLDRDRLFF
TRBD2	17	TRBV7-2	TRBJ2-3	NA	TGTGCCAGCAGCTTATCGGGTCTGGGACTAGCGTCAGATACGCAGTATTTT	CASSLSGLGLASDTQYF
TRBD1	14	TRBV10-2	TRBJ1-1	many	TGCGCCAGTTGCTTACAGGGGGGGAACACTGAAGCTTTCTTT	CASCLQGGNTEAFF
TRBD2	13	TRBV7-9	TRBJ2-1	NA	TGTGCCAGCAGCACTAACCCTAGCGGGAGGTTGTTCTTC	CASSTNPSGRLFF
TRBD1	14	TRBV11-2	TRBJ2-7	many	TGTGCCAGCAGCTCGAACAGGGGTCCCTACGAGCAGTACTTC	CASSSNRGPYEQYF
TRBD1	16	TRBV5-1	TRBJ1-1	NA	TGCGCCAGCAGCGGCGGACAGGGGGCTCGCTCTTCTGAAGCTTTCTTT	CASSGGQGARSSEAFF
NA	16	TRBV10-3	TRBJ1-3	few	TGTGCCAGCAGGGCGTTGACAGTTCTCTCTGGAAACACCATATATTTT	CASRALTVLSGNTIYF
NA	14	TRBV11-2	TRBJ2-7	NA	TGTGCCAGCAGTACCGGACCCAAAGCCTACGAGCAGTACTTC	CASSTGPKAYEQYF
NA	17	TRBV7-4	TRBJ2-2	NA	TGTGCCAGCAGCCACGCGACTAGTGCGGGTTACACCGGGGAGCTGTTTTTT	CASSHATSAGYTGELFF
NA	14	TRBV19	TRBJ1-2	few	TGTGCCACTGTTAACTCCGGCACTAACTATGGCTACACCTTC	CATVNSGTNYGYTF
NA	13	TRBV7-9	TRBJ1-3	NA	TGTACCAGCAGCCCCTTGGGGGGAAACACCATATATTTT	CTSSPLGGNTIYF
NA	16	TRBV7-6	TRBJ2-5	many	TGTGCCAGCAGCTTAGGACAGGCCTCCCACCAAGAGACCCAGTACTTC	CASSLGQASHQETQYF
NA	17	TRBV7-9	TRBJ2-5	few	TGTGCCAGCAGCCCCTCGGGACTCGGGGACATACAAGAGACCCAGTACTTC	CASSPSGLGDIQETQYF
TRBD2	15	TRBV7-2	TRBJ2-7	NA	TGTACCAGCAGCCTGACAGCGGGGTCCGAATGGGCCCAGTACTTC	CTSSLTAGSEWAQYF
TRBD1	14	TRBV10-3	TRBJ1-2	NA	TGTGCCGTCAGGAGACAGGGAAGTAATTATGGCTACACCTTC	CAVRRQGSNYGYTF
TRBD1	15	TRBV11-2	TRBJ1-4	NA	TGTGCCAGCAGTCAACCGACAGGGGCTAATGAAAAACTGTTTTTT	CASSQPTGANEKLFF
NA	13	TRBV11-2	TRBJ2-2	few	TGTGCCAGCAGTCGGTGGGGCACCGGGGAGCTGTTTTTT	CASSRWGTGELFF
TRBD1	15	TRBV20-1	TRBJ1-2	NA	TGCAGTGCTAGAGATATACGGGGACAGAACTATGGCTACACCTTC	CSARDIRGQNYGYTF
NA	16	TRBV7-8	TRBJ1-5	many	TGTGCCAGCAGCTTAGTGGGGGGGGCAGGCAATCAGCCCCAGCATTTT	CASSLVGGAGNQPQHF
TRBD1	14	TRBV19	TRBJ1-2	many	TGTGCCAGTAGTAACACAGGGGAGGACTATGGCTACACCTTC	CASSNTGEDYGYTF
NA	15	TRBV11-2	TRBJ1-5	many	TGTGCCAGCAGCCTCACAGGGACATCGGGTCAGCCCCAGCATTTT	CASSLTGTSGQPQHF
NA	15	TRBV5-4	TRBJ1-4	few	TGTGCCAGCAGCCAAATCACGGACGGGGATGAAAAACTGTTTTTT	CASSQITDGDEKLFF
NA	15	TRBV11-3	TRBJ1-1	many	TGTGCCAGCAGCTTAGGTACTTACCTATACACTGAAGCTTTCTTT	CASSLGTYLYTEAFF
NA	12	TRBV10-1	TRBJ1-3	few	TGCGCCAGCAGTGAAAATGGAAACACCATATATTTT	CASSENGNTIYF
TRBD2	14	TRBV9	TRBJ2-5	many	TGTGCCAGCAGCCCCGGGACTAACGAAGAGACCCAGTACTTC	CASSPGTNEETQYF
NA	17	TRBV7-9	TRBJ2-5	few	TGTGCCAGCTCACCACAGCCTTCTGACTCGCGCCAAGAGACCCAGTACTTC	CASSPQPSDSRQETQYF
TRBD1	13	TRBV10-3	TRBJ1-5	many	TGTGCCACGACGGACAGGGCGGGACAGCCCCAGCATTTT	CATTDRAGQPQHF
TRBD2	15	TRBV7-9	TRBJ2-3	NA	TGTGCCAGCAGCTCAAGCGGGAGGGCCGCAGATACGCAGTATTTT	CASSSSGRAADTQYF
NA	13	TRBV19	TRBJ2-3	NA	TGTGCCAGTATGGTTCCTGGCACAGATACGCAGTATTTT	CASMVPGTDTQYF
TRBD1	15	TRBV4-1	TRBJ1-4	NA	TGCGCCAGCAGCCGAGAACTAGACAGGGGAGAAAAACTGTTTTTT	CASSRELDRGEKLFF
NA	13	TRBV5-4	TRBJ1-4	once	TGTGCCGGCAGCTTGGGTGGTGATGAAAAACTGTTTTTT	CAGSLGGDEKLFF
NA	14	TRBV6-1	TRBJ1-2	few	TGTGCCAGCAGTGAAGATGGCAGGGGACATGGCTACACCTTC	CASSEDGRGHGYTF
TRBD1	14	TRBV7-2	TRBJ1-2	few	TGTGCCAGCAGCTACCGGGGACAGGGAAACACCTACACCTTC	CASSYRGQGNTYTF
NA	18	TRBV25-1	TRBJ1-2	many	TGTGCCAGCAGTGAATTTGGAGGCAGTTCTGGTTCGGGTTATGGCTACACCTTC	CASSEFGGSSGSGYGYTF
NA	13	TRBV18	TRBJ2-5	NA	TGTGCCAGCTCAGCCCAGGGAGATGGGACCCAGTACTTC	CASSAQGDGTQYF
NA	11	TRBV29-1	TRBJ1-2	once	TGCAGCGTTAAGGGGAGCTATGGCTACACCTTC	CSVKGSYGYTF
NA	16	TRBV12-3/TRBV12-4	TRBJ1-3	NA	TGTGCCAGCAGTTTATATAACAGGGCGGCTGGAAACACCATATATTTT	CASSLYNRAAGNTIYF
TRBD1	15	TRBV13	TRBJ2-2	NA	TGTGCCAGCAGCTTAGTGGGACAGGCTACCGGGGAGCTGTTTTTT	CASSLVGQATGELFF
NA	12	TRBV6-5	TRBJ1-6	NA	TGTGCCAGCAGGAGACAAAATTCACCCCTCCACTTT	CASRRQNSPLHF
NA	12	TRBV2	TRBJ1-2	many	TGTGCCAGCAGTGTAAGCAGTTCTGGCTACACCTTC	CASSVSSSGYTF
TRBD1	13	TRBV6-2/TRBV6-3	TRBJ2-7	few	TGTGCCAGCAAGGGGACAGGGGACCACGAGCAGTACTTC	CASKGTGDHEQYF
TRBD1	15	TRBV24-1	TRBJ2-7	NA	TGTGCCAGCAGCTATGGACAGGTTATTTCCTACGAGCAGTACTTC	CASSYGQVISYEQYF
NA	15	TRBV4-3	TRBJ2-7	few	TGCGCCAGCAGCCAAGTTTTATCAGGGGCCTACGAGCAGTACTTC	CASSQVLSGAYEQYF